This T cell receptor beta chain was observed in a study of control samples from healthy donors and cancer patients. The CDR3 contains 15 residues. From germline, CDR1 is SGHTA and CDR2 FQGTGA. Trimming removed 7 bases from V and 6 bases from J; junction bases left unmatched: 2. Some clones are missing from TCRdb's copy, which holds only in-frame ones; the method was immunoSEQ multiplex PCR. The repertoire consists of approximately 63,000 clones, with 65% to 90% occurring once and the leading ten covering roughly 5%. The source material was blood. The rearrangement joins TRBV7-3 to TRBJ2-2, with 16 bases identical to TRBD2. The clonotype originates from a man between 35 and 55 years old in good health. Here the CDR3 reads CASKGLAGGPGELFF. The CDR3 DNA reads TGTGCCAGCAAGGGACTAGCGGGAGGGCCCGGGGAGCTGTTTTTT.